A single T cell receptor (beta chain) is shown here with its context. The sample belongs to a study of cytomegalovirus exposure and HLA in healthy donors. PCR involved 60 Vbeta and 13 Jbeta primers. The table came from immunoSEQ multiplex PCR; TCRdb's copy has only in-frame clones and leaves some out. The repertoire consists of some 220,000 clones, with approximately 84% occurring once and the leading ten covering roughly 0.26%. The germline V gene encodes CDR1 MNHNS and CDR2 SASEGT. The CDR3 has 15 residues. The V end was cut by 8 bases, the J end by 3 bases, with 17 bases between. The chain uses TRBV6-1 and TRBJ1-5; a possible D gene is TRBD1 (6 bases). Sequencing input: PBMCs. The receptor was derived from a girl aged 2 to 10 in good health and CMV-seronegative. The CDR3: CASFSGVLVNQPQHF. Written as DNA, the CDR3 is TGTGCCAGCTTCTCAGGGGTATTAGTCAATCAGCCCCAGCATTTT.